The clone carrying this T cell receptor beta chain has only one observation. Germline V gene lookup returns CDR1 SNHLY and CDR2 FYNNEI. The CDR3 spans 15 residues. V lost 7 bases and J 0 bases, leaving 12 bases between the germline ends. The sample is drawn from a study of T-cell reconstitution after alpha-beta-depleted transplantation in children. Construction of the TCRbeta library involved unique molecular identifiers. TCRdb analysed the PCR reads with MiXCR anew, one entry per CDR3 protein. Here the sample spans about 400,000 distinct CDR3 sequences, around 20% being singletons. Sequenced here: PBMCs from the stem cell graft donor, sampled from the stem cell graft. This rearrangement joins TRBV2 to TRBJ2-2, with D possibly matching TRBD1 (6 bases). This clonotype was sampled from a human donor who donated a stem cell graft to a child with acute myeloid leukemia. CDR3 nucleotide sequence: TGTGCCAGCACATTACAGGGAACGAACACCGGGGAGCTGTTTTTT. Protein sequence: CASTLQGTNTGELFF. Full variable domain (outside the CDR3, taken from reference TRBV2 and TRBJ2-2): EPEVTQTPSHQVTQMGQEVILRCVPISNHLYFYWYRQILGQKVEFLVSFYNNEISEKSEIFDDQFSVERPDGSNFTLKIRSTKLEDSAMYFCASTLQGTNTGELFFGEGSRLTVL.